This T cell receptor beta chain was sequenced during a study of cytomegalovirus exposure and HLA in healthy donors. Background on the study: HLA-typed donors contributed 65 million to 85 million unique TCRs, which were held in an early data release. General observations from the study: The authors listed some 150 TCR beta chains as cytomegalovirus-associated. The authors considered a cluster of highly shared sequence variants likely to be a sequencing artifact.

60 Vbeta and 13 Jbeta primers were used in PCR. The data were produced by immunoSEQ multiplex PCR, yet TCRdb's version contains in-frame clones alone and is incomplete. This sample carries 160,000 or so clones, 82% of them seen once, and the ten largest clones take 6.5% to 7.5%. Germline CDR1 reads ENHRY; CDR2 reads SYGVKD. V was pared by 4 bases and J by 3 bases, with 4 bases of the junction left unmatched. The CDR3 loop spans 15 amino acids. Donors consisted of healthy bone marrow donors. To note about this clone: Its antigen is currently unknown.

The TCR was taken from a woman aged 50 to 60 in good health and CMV-seropositive. The sequenced sample consisted of PBMCs. The J gene is TRBJ2-2, the V gene TRBV10-3; TRBD1 aligns across 8 bases. The CDR3 region has the DNA TGTGCCATCAGTGGCAGGGGGCAGGACACCGGGGAGCTGTTTTTT. Translating gives CAISGRGQDTGELFF.